This T cell receptor (beta chain) was sequenced in a study of T cells in Graves' hyperthyroidism and ophthalmopathy. Looking at the study overall: Peripheral blood was obtained at initial diagnosis, preceding any treatment.

This clonotype was seen at least ten times. As yet, its antigen is unknown. Diagnoses used clinical symptoms, serum thyroxine and TRAb, thyroid ultrasound and orbital computed tomography. The CDR3 spans 13 residues. Germline V lookup: CDR1 SGHKS, CDR2 YYEKEE (reference sequence). The V gene lost 2 bases and the J gene lost 5 bases, with 10 bases spanning the gap. Study-wide findings and caveats: Within blood appeared most thyroid clonotypes that had expanded above 0.001.

TCR beta CDR3 regions were amplified from RNA transcripts. The TCR CDR3 was amplified in a first-round RT-PCR using the HTBI primer set. TCRdb used MiXCR to reprocess the multiplex PCR reads, holding one entry per CDR3 protein. The table lists 550,000 to 650,000 distinct CDR3 sequences, approximately 14% of them singletons. The V call is TRBV5-5, the J call TRBJ2-5; possible D gene TRBD1, 5 bases. What was sequenced was blood. The TCR originated in a woman aged 25 to 39 with Graves' hyperthyroidism that later progressed to Graves' ophthalmopathy. CDR3 amino acids: CASSFRTRETQYF. The CDR3 bases are TGTGCCAGCAGCTTTAGGACACGCGAGACCCAGTACTTC. The full variable domain, completed using reference TRBV5-5 and TRBJ2-5, is DAGVTQSPTHLIKTRGQQVTLRCSPISGHKSVSWYQQVLGQGPQFIFQYYEKEERGRGNFPDRFSARQFPNYSSELNVNALLLGDSALYLCASSFRTRETQYFGPGTRLLVL.